This T cell receptor (beta chain) was captured in a study of blood T cell repertoires in COVID-19. Turning to the study itself: From the United States, Italy and Spain came samples of acute and convalescent COVID-19. T cells, B-cell-depleted T cells, or PBMCs supplied cDNA or gDNA.

Authors' analysis steps: Scientists estimated how many nucleated cells there were by amplifying reference gene primers. Clones were read by immunoSEQ multiplex PCR, and TCRdb kept only the in-frame ones, dropping some. V and J calls and clone size are copied from that table; D and trimming were computed from the DNA. The sample has 190,000 or so clones, around 90% seen once. This clone was recorded once. Source material: peripheral blood. This clonotype originated in a man in his fifties with acute or convalescent COVID-19.

For the CDR3, the DNA is TGCGCCAGCAGCCCAACTACAGATACGCAGTATTTT. As protein: CASSPTTDTQYF. This chain connects TRBV5-1 to TRBJ2-3, with D uncertain. The germline V gene encodes CDR1 SGHRS and CDR2 YFSETQ. The CDR3 contains 12 residues. V was clipped by 4 bases and J by 3 bases, with 6 bases between them.